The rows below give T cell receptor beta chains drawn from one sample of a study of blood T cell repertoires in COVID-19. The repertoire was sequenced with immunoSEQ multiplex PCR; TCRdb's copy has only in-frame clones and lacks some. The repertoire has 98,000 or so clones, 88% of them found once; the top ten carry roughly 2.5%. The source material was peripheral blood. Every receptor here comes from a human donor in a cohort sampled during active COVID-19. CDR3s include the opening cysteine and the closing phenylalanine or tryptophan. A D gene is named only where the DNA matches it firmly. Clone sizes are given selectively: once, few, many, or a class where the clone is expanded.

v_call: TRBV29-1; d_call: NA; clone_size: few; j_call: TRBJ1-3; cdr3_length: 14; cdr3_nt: TGCAGCGGTACGGGAGTTGGCCTTGGAAACACCATATATTTT; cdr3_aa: CSGTGVGLGNTIYF
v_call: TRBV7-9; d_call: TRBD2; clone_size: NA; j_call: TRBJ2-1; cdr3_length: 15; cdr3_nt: TGTGCCAGCACCCTGGGGGGGAGCTCCTACAATGAGCAGTTCTTC; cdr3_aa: CASTLGGSSYNEQFF
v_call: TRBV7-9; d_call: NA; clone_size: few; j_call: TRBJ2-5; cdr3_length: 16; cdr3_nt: TGTGCCAGCAGCCCCACGGGATCGGCTAGCACGGAGACCCAGTACTTC; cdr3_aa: CASSPTGSASTETQYF
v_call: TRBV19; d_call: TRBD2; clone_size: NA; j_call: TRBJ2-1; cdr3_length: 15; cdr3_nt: TGTGCCAGTACCTCACTAGCGGGAGCCTACAATGAGCAGTTCTTC; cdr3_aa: CASTSLAGAYNEQFF
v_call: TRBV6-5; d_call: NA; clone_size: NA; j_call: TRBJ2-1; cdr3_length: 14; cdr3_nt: TGTGCCAGCAGCCGGACAGCGACTAACAATGAGCAGTTCTTC; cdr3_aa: CASSRTATNNEQFF
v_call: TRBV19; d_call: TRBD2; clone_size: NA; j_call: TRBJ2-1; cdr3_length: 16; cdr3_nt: TGTGCCAGTAGTATGGGGGGGACTAGCGGGAGCCTTGAGCAGTTCTTC; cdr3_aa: CASSMGGTSGSLEQFF
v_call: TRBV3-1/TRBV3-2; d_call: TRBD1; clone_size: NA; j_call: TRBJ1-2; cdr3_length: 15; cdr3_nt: TGTGCCAGCAGCCAAGAGGGGACAGGAGTCTATGGCTACACCTTC; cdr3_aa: CASSQEGTGVYGYTF
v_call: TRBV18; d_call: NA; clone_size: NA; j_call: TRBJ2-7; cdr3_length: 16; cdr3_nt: TGTGCCAGCTCACCCCAAACGGGACTTAACAACTACGAGCAGTACTTC; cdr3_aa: CASSPQTGLNNYEQYF
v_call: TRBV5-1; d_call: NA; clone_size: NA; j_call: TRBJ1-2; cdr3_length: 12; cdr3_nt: TGCGCCAGCAGCATGGACGGCTATGGCTACACCTTC; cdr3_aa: CASSMDGYGYTF
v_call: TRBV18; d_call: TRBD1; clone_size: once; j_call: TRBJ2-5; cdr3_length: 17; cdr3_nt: TGTGCCAGCTCACCATTAACCGGGACAGGCGTTCAGGAGACCCAGTACTTC; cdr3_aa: CASSPLTGTGVQETQYF
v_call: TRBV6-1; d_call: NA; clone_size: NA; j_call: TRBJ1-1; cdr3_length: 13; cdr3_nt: TGTGCCAGCAGTGACGACCCCGAGACGGGAGCTTTCTTT; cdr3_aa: CASSDDPETGAFF
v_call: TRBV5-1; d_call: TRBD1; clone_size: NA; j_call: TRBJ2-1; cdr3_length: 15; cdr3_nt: TGCGCCAGCAACCCGGGACAGGGGGCGAAGGTTGAGCAGTTCTTC; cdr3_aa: CASNPGQGAKVEQFF
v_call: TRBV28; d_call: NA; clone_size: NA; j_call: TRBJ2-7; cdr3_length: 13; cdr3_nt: TGTGCCAGCAGTTTAAATAACCGGGGGGAGCAGTACTTC; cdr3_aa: CASSLNNRGEQYF
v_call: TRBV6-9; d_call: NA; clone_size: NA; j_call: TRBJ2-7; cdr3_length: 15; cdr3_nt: TGTGCCAGCAGAAGGTGGACTCCGAAGCCCTACGAGCAGTACTTC; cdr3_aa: CASRRWTPKPYEQYF
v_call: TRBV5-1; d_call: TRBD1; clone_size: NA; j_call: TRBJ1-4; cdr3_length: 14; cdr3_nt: TGCGCCAGCAGCTTACAACAGGGGGCCGAAAAACTGTTTTTT; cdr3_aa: CASSLQQGAEKLFF
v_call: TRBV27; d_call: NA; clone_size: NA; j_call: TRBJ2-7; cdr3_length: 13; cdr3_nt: TGTGCCAGCAGTTTGGGGCGAAGGTACGAGCAGTACTTC; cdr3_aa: CASSLGRRYEQYF
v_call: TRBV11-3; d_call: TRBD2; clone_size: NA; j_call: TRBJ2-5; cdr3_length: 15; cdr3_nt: TGTGCCAGCAGCCATACGGGACTAGCGGAAGAGACCCAGTACTTC; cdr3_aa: CASSHTGLAEETQYF
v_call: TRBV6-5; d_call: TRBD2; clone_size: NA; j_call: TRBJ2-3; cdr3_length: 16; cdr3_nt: TGTGCCAGCAGTTACGATCTAGCGGGGGGAACACCGACGCAGTATTTT; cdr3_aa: CASSYDLAGGTPTQYF
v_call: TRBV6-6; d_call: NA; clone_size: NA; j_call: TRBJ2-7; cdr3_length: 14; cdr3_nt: TGTGCCAGCAGAAGGGGTTGGCCCTTGGACGAGCAGTACTTC; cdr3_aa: CASRRGWPLDEQYF
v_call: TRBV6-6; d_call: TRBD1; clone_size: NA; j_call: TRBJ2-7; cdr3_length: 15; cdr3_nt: TGTGCCAGCAGTTCCTCCGGGACAGGGGGTCCCGAGCAGTACTTC; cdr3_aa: CASSSSGTGGPEQYF
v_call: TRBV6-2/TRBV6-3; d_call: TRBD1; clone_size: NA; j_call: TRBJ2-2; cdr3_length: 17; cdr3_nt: TGTGCCAGCAGCCTCAGCGGGACAGGGGGTTTCGCCGGGGAGCTGTTTTTT; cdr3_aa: CASSLSGTGGFAGELFF
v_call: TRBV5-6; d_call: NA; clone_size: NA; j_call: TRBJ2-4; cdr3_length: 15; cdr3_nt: TGTGCCAGCAGCTCCTCCAGCGAAGCCAAAAACATTCAGTACTTC; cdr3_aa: CASSSSSEAKNIQYF
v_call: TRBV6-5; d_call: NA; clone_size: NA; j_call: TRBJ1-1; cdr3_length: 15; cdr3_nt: TGTGCCAGCACCCCCCGGGGGGGACGAGGAACTGAAGCTTTCTTT; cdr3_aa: CASTPRGGRGTEAFF
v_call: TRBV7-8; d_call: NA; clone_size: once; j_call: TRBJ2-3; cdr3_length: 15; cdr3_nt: TGTGCCAGCAGCTTAGTAGGGGACTGGGTAGATACGCAGTATTTT; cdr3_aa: CASSLVGDWVDTQYF
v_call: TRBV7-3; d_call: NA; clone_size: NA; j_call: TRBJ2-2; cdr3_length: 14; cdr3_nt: TGTGCCAGCAGCCCTCAATCGGGGACCGGGGAGCTGTTTTTT; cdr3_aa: CASSPQSGTGELFF
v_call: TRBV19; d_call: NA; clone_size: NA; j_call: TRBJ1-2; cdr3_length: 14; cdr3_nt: TGTGCCAGTAGTATAGAGAACCGCGGCTATGGCTACACCTTC; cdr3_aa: CASSIENRGYGYTF
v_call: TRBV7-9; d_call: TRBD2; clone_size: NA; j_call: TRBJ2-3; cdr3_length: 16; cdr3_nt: TGTGCCAGCAGCTACTCAGCGGGGGGGCCCACAGATACGCAGTATTTT; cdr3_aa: CASSYSAGGPTDTQYF